The 30 T cell receptor beta chains below come from one sample, sequenced in a study of T cells in Graves' hyperthyroidism and ophthalmopathy. RNA transcripts yielded amplified TCR beta CDR3 regions. An initial round of RT-PCR targeting the TCR CDR3 relied on the HTBI primer set. TCRdb redid the calling of the multiplex PCR reads with MiXCR, one entry per CDR3 protein. The sample has roughly 500,000 distinct CDR3 sequences; 16% are singletons. What was sequenced was blood. Source of these receptors: a woman in her 30s with Graves' ophthalmopathy.

This clonotype was counted at least ten times. This sequence joins TRBV12-3 or TRBV12-4 and TRBJ2-1; TRBD1 matches at 7 bases. The CDR3 extends over 14 amino acids. V was pared by 6 bases and J by 5 bases, with 7 bases of the junction left unmatched. The CDR3 loop is CASSLGQVDNEQFF. The CDR3 DNA sequence: TGTGCCAGCAGCCTTGGACAGGTAGACAATGAGCAGTTCTTC.

This clonotype appeared a few times. V gene TRBV10-3 combines with J gene TRBJ2-2; D is unresolved. Per the germline V gene, CDR1 is ENHRY and CDR2 is SYGVKD. V was pared by 4 bases and J by 1 base, with 10 bases between. There are 15 residues in the CDR3. CDR3 loop: CAISVNYQNTGELFF. For the CDR3, the DNA is TGTGCCATCAGTGTTAACTACCAGAACACCGGGGAGCTGTTTTTT.

As regards this clonotype: A read error may explain this, as a much larger clone is one base away. This CDR3 fails to terminate in the conserved phenylalanine or tryptophan, so it likely reflects a read error. V and J are TRBV7-2 and TRBJ1-1; D is possibly TRBD1 (5 bases). Germline V gene data show CDR1 as SGHTA and CDR2 as FQGNSA. This CDR3 region has 14 residues. Trimming pared 5 bases from V and 7 bases from J, leaving 17 bases between. CDR3 protein: CASSPTVGGSEAFL. For the CDR3, the DNA is TGTGCCAGCAGCCCCACGGTTGGGGGGAGTGAAGCTTTCCTT.

The V and J genes are TRBV6-5 and TRBJ1-4, with TRBD1 matching 9 bases. The CDR3 covers 13 residues. The germline V gene encodes CDR1 MNHEY and CDR2 SVGAGI. V lost 3 bases, J lost 9 bases, and 2 bases stayed unmatched. The CDR3 DNA follows: TGTGCCAGCAGTTATGGACAGGGGAAAAAACTGTTTTTT. Translation: CASSYGQGKKLFF.

The chain has TRBV6-1 and TRBJ2-3, with no clear D. In germline, CDR1 is MNHNS, CDR2 SASEGT. V was pared by 0 bases and J by 8 bases, with 21 bases between. This CDR3 is 17 amino acids long. CDR3 coding DNA: TGTGCCAGCAGTGAAGCGTCGGGCCCCGTTAGCATTGGTACGCAGTATTTT. Translation gives CASSEASGPVSIGTQYF.

This clonotype has ten or more counts. The V call is TRBV20-1, the J call TRBJ1-6; 8 nucleotides align to TRBD1. Germline-derived CDR1 and CDR2 are DFQATT and SNEGSKA (reference sequence). With 6 bases clipped from V and 9 bases from J, the junction kept 7 bases outside the gene matches. This CDR3 is built from 13 residues. The CDR3, as DNA: TGCAGTGCCGAGGGCAGGGGGCGTTCACCCCTCCACTTT. Protein: CSAEGRGRSPLHF.

The chain is built from TRBV5-5 and TRBJ1-2, with TRBD1 as a possible D gene (5 bases). The germline V and J ends were trimmed by 0 bases and 7 bases, with 19 bases remaining between them. Per the germline V gene, CDR1 is SGHKS and CDR2 is YYEKEE (reference sequence). The CDR3 is 16 amino acids. Written as DNA, the CDR3 is TGTGCCAGCAGCTTGGCGGTTAGCGCTGGGGCTCGTGGCTACACCTTC. Protein sequence: CASSLAVSAGARGYTF.

The chain combines TRBV6-1 with TRBJ1-4, with D perhaps TRBD1 (6 bases). The CDR3 is 16 residues long. The V gene lost 7 bases and the J gene lost 0 bases, with 15 bases spanning the gap. Germline values: CDR1 MNHNS, CDR2 SASEGT. The DNA of the CDR3 is TGTGCCAGCAAGGGGCAGGGGAGGGCAACTAATGAAAAACTGTTTTTT. This gives the protein CASKGQGRATNEKLFF.

The sample holds many counts of this clonotype. The CDR3 DNA reads as TGTGCCAGCAGTTTAGGGGGGCAACGGGAGACCCAGTACTTC. Amino acid sequence: CASSLGGQRETQYF. V and J are TRBV28 and TRBJ2-5, with D perhaps given as TRBD1 or TRBD2 (6 bases each). The germline V gene encodes CDR1 MDHEN and CDR2 SYDVKM. The V end lost 2 bases, the J end lost 5 bases, and 12 bases lay between the germline ends. The CDR3 totals 14 residues.

This rearrangement joins TRBV18 to TRBJ2-1, with 7 bases lining up with TRBD2. In germline, CDR1 is KGHSH, CDR2 LQKENI. This CDR3 has 16 residues. Losses at the gene ends were 3 bases for V and 0 bases for J; bases not matched to a gene: 5. The CDR3 DNA follows: TGTGCCAGCTCACCTCTCGGCGGGAGCTCCTACAATGAGCAGTTCTTC. Encoded protein: CASSPLGGSSYNEQFF.

This clonotype came up many times. CDR3 in amino acids: CASSSAGTGSSLQYF. In nucleotides, the CDR3 is TGTGCCAGCTCATCAGCCGGGACAGGGTCGTCGTTGCAGTATTTT. This chain uses TRBV18 with TRBJ2-3; 9 bases fit TRBD1. Trimming removed 5 bases from V and 11 bases from J; junction bases left unmatched: 14. CDR3 length: 15 residues. Germline V gene data show CDR1 as KGHSH and CDR2 as LQKENI. Full variable domain (missing parts from reference TRBV18 and TRBJ2-3): NAGVMQNPRHLVRRRGQEARLRCSPMKGHSHVYWYRQLPEEGLKFMVYLQKENIIDESGMPKERFSAEFPKEGPSILRIQQVVRGDSAAYFCASSSAGTGSSLQYFGPGTRLTVL.

V and J are TRBV7-9 and TRBJ1-1; D unclear. Trimming pared 5 bases from V and 4 bases from J, leaving 14 bases between. Germline loops: CDR1 SEHNR, CDR2 FQNEAQ (reference sequence). The CDR3 runs 14 residues. The CDR3 is CASSPWVVSTEAFF. The CDR3 nucleotides are TGTGCCAGCAGCCCCTGGGTCGTGAGCACTGAAGCTTTCTTT. Looking up the rest from reference TRBV7-9 and TRBJ1-1 gives the full variable domain: DTGVSQNPRHKITKRGQNVTFRCDPISEHNRLYWYRQTLGQGPEFLTYFQNEAQLEKSRLLSDRFSAERPKGSFSTLEIQRTEQGDSAMYLCASSPWVVSTEAFFGQGTRLTVV.

The CDR3 spells CATSSPELQTNEKLFF. The DNA for the CDR3 is TGTGCCACCAGCAGTCCCGAACTTCAAACTAATGAAAAACTGTTTTTT. The chain recombines TRBV15 with TRBJ1-4; D uncertain. The CDR3 extends over 16 amino acids. CDR1 and CDR2 from the germline V gene are LNHNV and YYDKDF (reference sequence). V lost 3 bases, J lost 1 base, and 12 bases lay in between.

This clonotype turned up a few times. V gene TRBV29-1 combines with J gene TRBJ2-1, with TRBD2 matching over 7 bases. V lost 1 base and J lost 9; bases outside the gene matches: 0. The CDR3 is made up of 11 amino acids. CDR1 and CDR2 (germline): SQVTM, ANQGSEA. CDR3: CSVEVAGEQFF. In DNA, the CDR3 is TGCAGCGTTGAAGTAGCGGGTGAGCAGTTCTTC.

This chain joins TRBV2 and TRBJ2-7, with D possibly being TRBD1 or TRBD2 (5 bases each). Germline V gives CDR1 SNHLY, CDR2 FYNNEI. V lost 8 bases to trimming and J lost 2 bases, with 10 bases between them. This CDR3 region has 12 residues. As DNA, the CDR3 is TGTGCCAGCTCCGGGACGCCCTACGAGCAGTACTTC. Translation gives CASSGTPYEQYF.

This clonotype was counted a few times. The genes are TRBV27 and TRBJ2-7, with D uncertain. The CDR3 runs 13 residues. The V and J ends lost 2 bases and 5 bases respectively, with 10 bases between them. Germline lookup yields CDR1 MNHEY and CDR2 SMNVEV (reference sequence). CDR3 in DNA: TGTGCCAGCAGTTTACAAATCATGGACGAGCAGTACTTC. It yields the protein CASSLQIMDEQYF.

In DNA, the CDR3 is TGCGCCAGCAGCTCAGGACTAGCGGGACTCTACGAGCAGTACTTC. This codes for CASSSGLAGLYEQYF. This chain uses TRBV5-1 with TRBJ2-7; TRBD2 matches 12 bases. The V gene end was trimmed by 3 bases and the J gene end by 3 bases; junction bases not matched to a gene: 4. Germline V gene data show CDR1 as SGHRS and CDR2 as YFSETQ. This CDR3 is built from 15 residues.

This clonotype was seen at least ten times. This chain connects TRBV29-1 to TRBJ2-1, with D perhaps matching TRBD2 (6 bases). The CDR3 length is 15 residues. Germline-derived CDR1 and CDR2 are SQVTM and ANQGSEA. The germline V and J ends were trimmed by 4 bases and 7 bases, with 20 bases remaining between them. Written as DNA, the CDR3 is TGCAGCGTTGGGGGGGAAGCTAGCGTCAATAATGAGCAGTTCTTC. It codes for CSVGGEASVNNEQFF.

About this clonotype itself: This may be a read error: a much more frequent sequence differs by one nucleotide. The chain carries TRBV7-2 and TRBJ1-1; 9 nucleotides match TRBD1. Germline V gene lookup returns CDR1 SGHTA and CDR2 FQGNSA. The CDR3 spans 15 residues. The CDR3 region is CASSLVGTGSTKAFF. The CDR3 DNA sequence: TGTGCCAGCAGCTTAGTAGGGACAGGGTCCACTAAAGCTTTCTTT.

The table lists this clonotype with many counts. The chain couples TRBV10-3 to TRBJ2-1; 10 bases map to TRBD2. This CDR3 comprises 15 residues. V shed 2 bases, J shed 5 bases, and the junction held 3 bases outside the gene matches. Germline V gene data show CDR1 as ENHRY and CDR2 as SYGVKD. The CDR3 is CAISETSGTHNEQFF. The DNA for the CDR3 is TGTGCCATCAGTGAGACTAGCGGGACCCACAATGAGCAGTTCTTC.

The table lists this clonotype with many counts. The chain employs TRBV5-1 and TRBJ1-4; D unresolved. The V gene lost 0 bases and the J gene lost 8 bases, with 14 bases spanning the gap. The CDR3 has 15 amino acids. The V gene's germline CDR1 is SGHRS and CDR2 YFSETQ. Written as DNA, the CDR3 is TGCGCCAGCAGCTTGGAAGAGGGCAGCAGGGAAAAACTGTTTTTT. Protein: CASSLEEGSREKLFF.

The chain uses TRBV28 and TRBJ2-7; D may match TRBD1 or TRBD2 (6 bases each). Trimming pared 8 bases from V and 2 bases from J, leaving 10 bases between. Germline values: CDR1 MDHEN, CDR2 SYDVKM. The CDR3 spans 12 residues. The CDR3 bases are TGTGCCAGCCTTGGGGGGCCCTACGAGCAGTACTTC. Translated, it gives CASLGGPYEQYF.

This chain uses TRBV7-9 with TRBJ2-7; D unresolved. CDR1 SEHNR and CDR2 FQNEAQ come from the germline V gene (reference sequence). Deletions cut 5 bases from V and 2 bases from J, with 16 bases between. The CDR3 has 15 residues. The CDR3 DNA reads as TGTGCCAGCAGCCCCCTTGGGAACGCAGCCTACGAGCAGTACTTC. Translated: CASSPLGNAAYEQYF. Drawing the rest from reference TRBV7-9 and TRBJ2-7, the complete variable domain is DTGVSQNPRHKITKRGQNVTFRCDPISEHNRLYWYRQTLGQGPEFLTYFQNEAQLEKSRLLSDRFSAERPKGSFSTLEIQRTEQGDSAMYLCASSPLGNAAYEQYFGPGTRLTVT.

This clonotype was seen at least ten times. The chain couples TRBV9 to TRBJ2-7, with a possible D match to TRBD2 (5 bases). Germline values: CDR1 SGDLS, CDR2 YYNGEE. The CDR3 has 14 amino acids. V was trimmed by 0 bases and J by 0 bases, leaving 7 bases between them. CDR3 loop: CASSVGTFSYEQYF. The DNA for the CDR3 is TGTGCCAGCAGCGTAGGGACTTTCTCCTACGAGCAGTACTTC.

This sequence joins TRBV4-1 and TRBJ2-1; TRBD1 aligns across 8 bases. The CDR3 consists of 17 residues. CDR1 is MGHRA and CDR2 is YSYEKL in the germline V gene. Unmatched junction bases numbered 12, after V lost 0 bases and J lost 8 bases. CDR3 bases: TGCGCCAGCAGCCAAGATCCATCCGGCAGGGGGCGCGATGAGCAGTTCTTC. Translated, it gives CASSQDPSGRGRDEQFF.

Ten or more counts support this clonotype. The genes are TRBV6-1 and TRBJ2-7, with 7 positions matching TRBD2. V lost 5 bases, J lost 0 bases, and 13 bases stayed unmatched. In germline, CDR1 is MNHNS, CDR2 SASEGT. The CDR3 is 17 residues long. This CDR3 reads CASSHREVWKSSYEQYF. The DNA of the CDR3 is TGTGCCAGCAGTCATCGGGAGGTATGGAAGAGCTCCTACGAGCAGTACTTC.

Ten or more counts support this clonotype. The chain uses TRBV28 and TRBJ1-1, with no clear D. Per the germline V gene, CDR1 is MDHEN and CDR2 is SYDVKM. The CDR3 is 12 residues long. The V and J ends lost 5 bases and 9 bases respectively, with 13 bases between them. The CDR3 DNA reads TGTGCCAGCAGTCCCGCGGCACTGAAAGCTTTCTTT. It is translated as CASSPAALKAFF. Variable domain in full (rest from reference TRBV28 and TRBJ1-1): DVKVTQSSRYLVKRTGEKVFLECVQDMDHENMFWYRQDPGLGLRLIYFSYDVKMKEKGDIPEGYSVSREKKERFSLILESASTNQTSMYLCASSPAALKAFFGQGTRLTVV.

In DNA, the CDR3 is TGCGCCAGCAGCTCATCGACAGGGGGAGGCGGGGAGCTGTTTTTT. This gives the protein CASSSSTGGGGELFF. The gene calls are TRBV5-1 and TRBJ2-2, with 9 bases that match TRBD1. The CDR3 extends over 15 amino acids. Trimming took 3 bases from V and 7 from J; bases not matched to a gene: 7. Germline lookup yields CDR1 SGHRS and CDR2 YFSETQ.

This clonotype has at least ten counts. This rearrangement joins TRBV20-1 to TRBJ2-1; 7 nucleotides align to TRBD2. V dropped 6 bases and J dropped 0; count of bases not matched to a gene: 17. The CDR3 is 18 amino acids. CDR1 DFQATT and CDR2 SNEGSKA come from the germline V gene (reference sequence). Here the CDR3 reads CSAPDTGAGSGSYNEQFF. The DNA of the CDR3 is TGCAGTGCCCCCGATACCGGAGCGGGATCGGGCTCCTACAATGAGCAGTTCTTC.

This clonotype was seen many times. The chain is built from TRBV28 and TRBJ2-3, with 10 bases lining up with TRBD2. V dropped 3 bases and J dropped 9; count of bases not matched to a gene: 6. The CDR3 runs to 14 residues. CDR1 MDHEN and CDR2 SYDVKM come from the germline V gene. CDR3 in amino acids: CASSFASGSSTQYF. The CDR3 DNA is TGTGCCAGCAGTTTCGCTAGCGGGAGTTCCACGCAGTATTTT.